One and the same sample provided the 19 T cell receptor beta chains below, sequenced in a study of CD8+ T cells in alopecia areata. Extracted RNA was reverse transcribed, and the resulting cDNA served as sequencing template. This table comes from immunoSEQ multiplex PCR, and its TCRdb copy is limited to in-frame clones, with some not included. The table has 60,000 to 90,000 clones, approximately 72% seen once; the top ten hold around a quarter. Treatment indicated: oral pan-JAK inhibitor, 5-10 mg twice daily. Source: CD8+ T cells sorted from blood, taken at week 24, from a patient treated with tofacitinib. Every receptor here comes from a human donor with alopecia areata.

This clone has more than one count but fewer than ten. The chain combines TRBV27 with TRBJ1-1; D possibly corresponds to TRBD1 (6 bases). The CDR3 is 15 amino acids. The germline V and J ends were trimmed by 5 bases and 5 bases, with 18 bases remaining between them. The germline V gene encodes CDR1 MNHEY and CDR2 SMNVEV (reference sequence). CDR3 protein: CASSLLSTGRTEAFF. CDR3 DNA: TGTGCCAGCAGTCTCCTTTCGACAGGCCGAACTGAAGCTTTCTTT.

This clone appeared many times. The rearrangement uses TRBV7-9 and TRBJ2-7, with TRBD2 as a possible D gene (6 bases). In germline, CDR1 is SEHNR, CDR2 FQNEAQ (reference sequence). There are 13 residues in the CDR3. The V end lost 5 bases, the J end lost 7 bases, and 15 bases lay between the germline ends. CDR3 region: CASSAEWGEEQYF. The CDR3 DNA sequence: TGTGCCAGCAGCGCAGAGTGGGGGGAAGAGCAGTACTTC.

The chain recombines TRBV4-3 with TRBJ1-6; 7 bases are shared with TRBD1. Germline V gene lookup returns CDR1 LGHNA and CDR2 YSLEER. Trimming at V came to 2 bases and at J to 7 bases, leaving 5 bases not matched to a gene. The CDR3 runs 15 residues. For the CDR3, the DNA is TGCGCCAGCAGCCAATGGACAGGACCAAATTCACCCCTCCACTTT. Its protein is CASSQWTGPNSPLHF.

The chain joins TRBV29-1 to TRBJ2-7; D is undetermined. The CDR3 contains 13 residues. Germline CDR1 and CDR2: SQVTM and ANQGSEA. Trimming left V 7 bases short and J 2 bases short, with 15 bases between. The CDR3 sequence is CSGLGGSTYEQYF. The CDR3 DNA is TGCAGCGGGTTGGGTGGCTCTACCTACGAGCAGTACTTC.

The gene calls are TRBV4-3 and TRBJ1-2; D perhaps matches TRBD1 (6 bases). V shed 3 bases and J shed 9 bases, with 23 bases lying between them. The CDR3 totals 16 residues. In germline, CDR1 is LGHNA, CDR2 YSLEER. In DNA form, the CDR3 reads TGCGCCAGCAGCCAGAAGGGGCAAACAGGGTCTGAGAGCTACACCTTC. Its protein is CASSQKGQTGSESYTF.

In its sample, this clone was seen once. The chain combines TRBV27 with TRBJ2-1; no definite D call. The ends were cut back, 6 bases at V and 9 bases at J, with 12 bases in the middle. Germline values: CDR1 MNHEY, CDR2 SMNVEV (reference sequence). The CDR3 is 12 amino acids. CDR3 region: CASSRLEGEQFF. The CDR3 DNA is TGTGCCAGCAGCCGGCTCGAAGGTGAGCAGTTCTTC.

Comments on this clone: A read error may account for a junction end that differs from germline. V is TRBV5-1 and J is TRBJ2-2, with a weak D call TRBD1 (6 bases). Germline-derived CDR1 and CDR2 are SGHRS and YFSETQ. This CDR3 comprises 14 residues. The CDR3 reads CANSADRYTGELFF. CDR3 coding DNA: TGCGCCAACAGCGCCGACAGGTACACCGGGGAGCTGTTTTTT.

V gene TRBV7-9 combines with J gene TRBJ2-7; 7 bases line up with TRBD1. Looked up from germline, CDR1 is SEHNR and CDR2 is FQNEAQ (reference sequence). V shed 4 bases and J 4 bases; nucleotides not matched to a gene: 4. This CDR3 has 13 amino acids. CDR3 sequence (DNA): TGTGCCAGCAGCTCGGGACAGAGATACGAGCAGTACTTC. This gives the protein CASSSGQRYEQYF.

The V gene is TRBV5-1, the J gene TRBJ2-3, with a tentative D call TRBD2 (7 bases). Germline CDR1 and CDR2: SGHRS and YFSETQ. This CDR3 is built from 15 residues. V shed 3 bases and J shed 4 bases, with 15 bases lying between them. CDR3 in DNA: TGCGCCAGCAGCTGGGCCCGGGGGGCTGCAGATACGCAGTATTTT. This translates into CASSWARGAADTQYF.

The rearrangement joins TRBV27 to TRBJ2-3, with 13 bases lining up with TRBD2. The CDR3 runs 15 residues. Trimming cost V 5 bases and J 10 bases; bases outside gene matches: 9. Germline CDR1 is MNHEY and CDR2 is SMNVEV (reference sequence). CDR3 in amino acids: CASSTGLAGIQAQYF. DNA of the CDR3: TGTGCCAGCAGTACGGGACTAGCGGGGATCCAGGCGCAGTATTTT.

The chain links TRBV12-5 to TRBJ2-5; a possible D gene is TRBD2 (6 bases). Germline CDR1 reads LGHNT; CDR2 reads FRNRAP. Trimming removed 4 bases at V and 5 bases at J, with 17 bases between. This CDR3 has 15 residues. CDR3 DNA: TGTGCTAGTGGTTGGGGGGTTGGAGGGGTGGAGACCCAGTACTTC. As protein: CASGWGVGGVETQYF.

The chain uses TRBV19 and TRBJ2-6; D may be TRBD2 (5 bases). There are 15 residues in the CDR3. V was trimmed by 3 bases and J by 3 bases, leaving 9 bases between them. Germline V lookup: CDR1 LNHDA, CDR2 SQIVND (reference sequence). CDR3 sequence (DNA): TGTGCCAGTAGTATGAGGGTGATTGGGGCCAACGTCCTGACTTTC. It translates to CASSMRVIGANVLTF. Combining the CDR3 with reference TRBV19 and TRBJ2-6 gives the whole variable domain DGGITQSPKYLFRKEGQNVTLSCEQNLNHDAMYWYRQDPGQGLRLIYYSQIVNDFQKGDIAEGYSVSREKKESFPLTVTSAQKNPTAFYLCASSMRVIGANVLTFGAGSRLTVL.

The chain has TRBV28 and TRBJ2-5, with TRBD2 matching 15 bases. CDR1 is MDHEN, CDR2 SYDVKM, per germline. The CDR3 is 18 residues long. The junction had 8 bases not matched to a gene; V was cut back by 1 base and J by 5 bases. DNA for the CDR3: TGTGCCAGCAGTTTATACCCCGGCGGACTAGCGGGAGGGGAGACCCAGTACTTC. Amino acid sequence: CASSLYPGGLAGGETQYF.

The chain joins TRBV15 to TRBJ2-1; no definite D call. V gave up 0 bases and J gave up 7 bases, with 22 bases separating them. CDR3 length equals 18 residues. Germline lookup yields CDR1 LNHNV and CDR2 YYDKDF (reference sequence). The CDR3: CATSRDRAGVSMENEQFF. The CDR3 DNA sequence: TGTGCCACCAGCAGAGATAGGGCTGGGGTTTCAATGGAGAATGAGCAGTTCTTC.

The V gene is TRBV4-1, the J gene TRBJ1-4, with D unclear. CDR1 is MGHRA and CDR2 is YSYEKL in the germline V gene. Trimming left V 0 bases short and J 4 bases short, with 15 bases between. This CDR3 has 17 amino acids. CDR3 region: CASSQDPGGPHNEKLFF. CDR3 in DNA: TGCGCCAGCAGCCAAGACCCGGGCGGGCCTCATAATGAAAAACTGTTTTTT.

The chain employs TRBV27 and TRBJ2-7; D might be TRBD2 (5 bases). V was clipped by 8 bases and J by 0 bases, with 11 bases between them. This CDR3 contains 13 residues. Germline CDR1 MNHEY, CDR2 SMNVEV (reference sequence). DNA for the CDR3: TGTGCCAGCGGGAGTGGGTACTCCTACGAGCAGTACTTC. Protein sequence: CASGSGYSYEQYF.

The chain uses TRBV4-1 and TRBJ2-3; D is unresolved. V was pared by 0 bases and J by 2 bases, with 6 bases between. This CDR3 spans 14 amino acids. Germline loops: CDR1 MGHRA, CDR2 YSYEKL. CDR3 DNA: TGCGCCAGCAGCCAAGAGGCCTACACAGATACGCAGTATTTT. The encoded protein is CASSQEAYTDTQYF.

The V gene is TRBV7-9, the J gene TRBJ1-4; D remains unclear. CDR1 is SEHNR, CDR2 FQNEAQ, per germline (reference sequence). Trimming removed 2 bases at V and 6 bases at J, with 16 bases between. The CDR3 totals 16 residues. Written as DNA, the CDR3 is TGTGCCAGCAGCTTACGGGCCTCCGGTAGGGATGAAAAACTGTTTTTT. This sequence encodes CASSLRASGRDEKLFF.

The chain has TRBV27 and TRBJ1-2; 8 bases match TRBD1. Germline CDR1 MNHEY, CDR2 SMNVEV (reference sequence). The V segment lost 4 bases and the J segment 2 bases; nucleotides outside the gene matches: 6. The CDR3 contains 15 residues. The CDR3 region is CASSYSRTGNYGYTF. In nucleotides, the CDR3 is TGTGCCAGCAGTTACTCCCGGACAGGGAACTATGGCTACACCTTC.